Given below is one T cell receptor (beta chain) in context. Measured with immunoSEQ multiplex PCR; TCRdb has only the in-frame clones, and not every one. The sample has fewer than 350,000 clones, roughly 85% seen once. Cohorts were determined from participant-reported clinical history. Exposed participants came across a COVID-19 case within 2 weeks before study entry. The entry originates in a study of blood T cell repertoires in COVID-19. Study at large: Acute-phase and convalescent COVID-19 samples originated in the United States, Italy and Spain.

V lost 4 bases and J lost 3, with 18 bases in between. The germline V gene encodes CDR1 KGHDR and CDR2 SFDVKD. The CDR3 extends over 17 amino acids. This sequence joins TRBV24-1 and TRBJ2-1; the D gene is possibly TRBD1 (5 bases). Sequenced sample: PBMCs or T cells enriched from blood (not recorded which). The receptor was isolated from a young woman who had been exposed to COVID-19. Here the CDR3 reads CATSDPIGATGYNEQFF. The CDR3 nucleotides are TGTGCCACCAGTGACCCGATTGGGGCAACCGGCTACAATGAGCAGTTCTTC.